The entry that follows covers one TCR beta chain sequence. What it binds is unknown. The entry originates in a study of HIV-infected patients and healthy controls. Study summary: Total CDR3 counts per chain did not differ significantly between patients and controls.

Whole blood was used without fractionation, so all unsorted peripheral T cells were included. Around 0.5 ug RNA was reverse transcribed with alpha and beta constant-region primers. Each of the alpha and beta chains got its own library through chain-specific third strand synthesis with indices. TCRdb re-analysed the 5' RACE reads in MiXCR, keeping a single row per CDR3 protein. The repertoire holds about 7,000 distinct CDR3 sequences, with about a tenth as singletons. Study conclusions and caveats: Compared with untreated HIV+ repertoires, healthy controls showed roughly threefold more distinct CDR3s and higher Shannon diversity.

The sequence derives from an adult with HIV infection. The sequencing used blood, collected before antiretroviral therapy.

In DNA form, the CDR3 reads TGCGCCAGCAGCCAAGCTGCTGCTTTGGGGTACAATGAGCAGTTCTTC. This encodes CASSQAAALGYNEQFF. This rearrangement joins TRBV4-1 to TRBJ2-1; D is unclear. V lost 1 base and J 4 bases, leaving 14 bases between the germline ends. CDR3 length: 16 amino acids. Germline V gene sequence: CDR1 MGHRA, CDR2 YSYEKL.